Each of the 28 T cell receptor beta chains below was sequenced from the same sample in a study of blood T cell repertoires in COVID-19. The assay was immunoSEQ multiplex PCR, and TCRdb's table has in-frame clones only and misses some. The data hold some 28,000 clones, with 85% observed a single time. Source material: peripheral blood. Receptors originate from a human donor in a cohort sampled during active COVID-19.

The V call is TRBV7-6, the J call TRBJ2-5; 9 bases are a match to TRBD1. Germline trimming cut 4 bases from V and 4 bases from J; bases unmatched to any gene: 4. This CDR3 is built from 14 residues. Germline assignment: CDR1 SGHVS and CDR2 FNYEAQ. The CDR3 spells CASSWGQGPETQYF. The CDR3 coding sequence is TGTGCCAGCAGCTGGGGACAGGGTCCAGAGACCCAGTACTTC.

The chain uses TRBV7-2 and TRBJ2-1; 9 nucleotides agree with TRBD2. The germline gives CDR1 SGHTA, CDR2 FQGNSA. V shed 3 bases, J shed 9 bases, and the junction held 9 bases outside the gene matches. CDR3 length: 15 residues. The CDR3 DNA reads as TGTGCCAGCAGCTTGGACAGCGGGGGGTCGATTGAGCAGTTCTTC. Protein product: CASSLDSGGSIEQFF.

V usage is TRBV7-9 and J usage is TRBJ2-3; tentatively, D is TRBD2 (6 bases). Germline V gene data show CDR1 as SEHNR and CDR2 as FQNEAQ (reference sequence). The CDR3 spans 14 residues. V was clipped by 8 bases and J by 2 bases, with 14 bases between them. The CDR3 region has the DNA TGTGCCAGCGGAGGGAGCGGACCCACAGATACGCAGTATTTT. Protein sequence: CASGGSGPTDTQYF.

The rearrangement uses TRBV11-2 and TRBJ2-7, with D perhaps TRBD1 (6 bases). Deletions cut 6 bases from V and 5 bases from J, with 20 bases between. CDR1 and CDR2 (germline): SGHAT, FQNNGV. The CDR3 is 15 amino acids. CDR3 nucleotides: TGTGCCAGCAGTCTTCTTTCGGCAGGGGCAAACGAGCAGTACTTC. Translation: CASSLLSAGANEQYF.

This sequence joins TRBV30 and TRBJ2-7; possibly TRBD2 for D (5 bases). The germline V and J ends were trimmed by 3 bases and 7 bases, with 10 bases remaining between them. Germline loops: CDR1 GTSNPN, CDR2 SVGIG (reference sequence). The CDR3 runs 11 residues. CDR3 amino acids: CAWSARGEQYF. Here the CDR3 DNA reads TGTGCCTGGAGCGCCCGGGGAGAGCAGTACTTC.

The chain links TRBV27 to TRBJ1-3, with D possibly TRBD1 on 5 matching bases. Trimming pared 5 bases from V and 8 bases from J, leaving 13 bases between. CDR3 size: 13 residues. Germline CDR1 reads MNHEY; CDR2 reads SMNVEV (reference sequence). The CDR3 loop reads CASSLTRGDTIYF. The CDR3 nucleotides are TGTGCCAGCAGTCTCACACGGGGGGACACCATATATTTT.

In nucleotides, the CDR3 is TGTGCCAGCTCACCACAGCCCGGGGTCGAGCAGTACTTC. It yields the protein CASSPQPGVEQYF. V and J are TRBV18 and TRBJ2-7, with TRBD2 as a possible D gene (5 bases). Looked up from germline, CDR1 is KGHSH and CDR2 is LQKENI. CDR3 length equals 13 residues. Trimming cost V 1 base and J 6 bases, with 10 bases left between them.

This clone was counted between two and nine times. J is TRBJ1-1 and V is TRBV4-1; no definite D call. The CDR3 totals 16 residues. Germline V gene sequence: CDR1 MGHRA, CDR2 YSYEKL. Trimming removed 4 bases at V and 0 bases at J, with 15 bases between. The CDR3 here is CASSLGPVHLNTEAFF. CDR3 in DNA: TGCGCCAGCAGCCTGGGCCCGGTACACCTGAACACTGAAGCTTTCTTT.

This sequence joins TRBV6-2 or TRBV6-3 and TRBJ1-1, with a possible D match to TRBD1 (6 bases). This CDR3 is built from 15 residues. Germline CDR1 reads MNHEY; CDR2 reads SVGEGT. With 4 bases removed from V and 0 bases from J, the gap between germline ends came to 12 bases. CDR3 nucleotide sequence: TGTGCCAGCAGTTCCTGGACAGTCATGAACACTGAAGCTTTCTTT. The encoded protein is CASSSWTVMNTEAFF.

CDR3 in DNA: TGTGCCAGCAGCGTAGCTGAGCGGGGGGAACCGGAGCAGTACTTC. Translated: CASSVAERGEPEQYF. V and J are TRBV9 and TRBJ2-7; 9 bases agree with TRBD2. Germline CDR1 is SGDLS and CDR2 is YYNGEE. This CDR3 has 15 amino acids. The trim removed 0 bases at V and 7 bases at J, leaving 8 bases unmatched.

The gene calls are TRBV2 and TRBJ2-7; maybe TRBD1 (6 bases). V lost 3 bases and J 3 bases, leaving 15 bases between the germline ends. Germline V lookup: CDR1 SNHLY, CDR2 FYNNEI. This CDR3 contains 15 residues. Written as DNA, the CDR3 is TGTGCCAGCAGTGAGTACAGGGCAATTGACTACGAGCAGTACTTC. This sequence encodes CASSEYRAIDYEQYF.

This clone was observed a single time. The V gene is TRBV6-5, the J gene TRBJ2-1, with 12 bases matching TRBD2. Trimming took 3 bases from V and 9 from J; bases not matched to a gene: 6. The CDR3 length is 15 residues. Germline V gene data show CDR1 as MNHEY and CDR2 as SVGAGI. The chain's CDR3 is CASSYRTSGAGEQFF. In DNA, the CDR3 is TGTGCCAGCAGTTATAGGACTAGCGGGGCTGGTGAGCAGTTCTTC.

CDR3 bases: TGTGCCAGCAGCTTGTTCCGGGACAGGATTAATGGCTACACCTTC. Protein product: CASSLFRDRINGYTF. This sequence joins TRBV11-2 and TRBJ1-2, with TRBD1 matching over 8 bases. Germline V gene data show CDR1 as SGHAT and CDR2 as FQNNGV. V gave up 3 bases and J gave up 6 bases; unmatched junction bases: 9. This CDR3 has 15 amino acids.

Comments on this clone: Other DNA sequences in this specimen translate into the identical CDR3. V is TRBV7-9 and J is TRBJ2-7; no reliable D call. The CDR3 loop spans 12 amino acids. Germline lookup yields CDR1 SEHNR and CDR2 FQNEAQ (reference sequence). V shed 2 bases and J shed 2 bases, with 4 bases lying between them. CDR3 DNA sequence: TGTGCCAGCAGCTTATCAGCCTACGAGCAGTACTTC. The encoded protein is CASSLSAYEQYF.

The chain links TRBV28 to TRBJ2-7; 11 nucleotides align to TRBD2. Unmatched junction bases numbered 9, after V lost 5 bases and J lost 6 bases. Germline V gives CDR1 MDHEN, CDR2 SYDVKM. The CDR3 has 15 residues. DNA for the CDR3: TGTGCCAGCAGTCCCCATAGCGGGGGGGCCGGCGAGCAGTACTTC. Residues: CASSPHSGGAGEQYF.

The rearrangement joins TRBV6-2 or TRBV6-3 to TRBJ2-5, with a tentative D call TRBD2 (7 bases). The V gene's germline CDR1 is MNHEY and CDR2 SVGEGT. The CDR3 loop spans 16 amino acids. V gave up 2 bases and J gave up 1 base, with 14 bases separating them. In DNA form, the CDR3 reads TGTGCCAGCAGTTACCTGGCGGGGGCCAGCCAAGAGACCCAGTACTTC. This translates into CASSYLAGASQETQYF.

Concerning this clone: Other DNA sequences in the sample encode the same CDR3. The rearrangement uses TRBV18 and TRBJ1-6; D gene ambiguous. Germline CDR1 KGHSH, CDR2 LQKENI. V lost 2 bases to trimming and J lost 0 bases, with 8 bases between them. The CDR3 has 16 amino acids. The CDR3 spells CASSPGGSSYNSPLHF. The CDR3 bases are TGTGCCAGCTCACCAGGAGGTAGCTCCTATAATTCACCCCTCCACTTT.

This chain links TRBV5-4 with TRBJ2-5; TRBD1 matches 7 bases. Matching the DNA end better, TRBJ2-7 makes the J call doubtful. This CDR3 is built from 14 residues. CDR1 SGHNT and CDR2 YYREEE come from the germline V gene (reference sequence). The CDR3 spells CASSLRQGPYEQYF. The CDR3 DNA is TGTGCCAGCAGCCTACGACAGGGTCCCTACGAGCAGTACTTC.

J is TRBJ1-4 and V is TRBV11-3, with D hard to call. The V gene lost 5 bases and the J gene lost 3 bases, with 10 bases spanning the gap. The CDR3 loop spans 14 amino acids. The germline V gene has CDR1 SGHNT and CDR2 YENEEA. CDR3 region: CASSPKPSNEKLFF. The CDR3 DNA reads TGTGCCAGCAGCCCAAAGCCCTCTAATGAAAAACTGTTTTTT.

The chain couples TRBV2 to TRBJ2-3, with a possible D match to TRBD1 (5 bases). The length of the CDR3 is 14 residues. Trimming removed 2 bases at V and 3 bases at J, with 9 bases between. CDR1 SNHLY and CDR2 FYNNEI come from the germline V gene. CDR3 DNA sequence: TGTGCCAGCAGTGAAAGGGGTAGGACAGATACGCAGTATTTT. Encoded protein: CASSERGRTDTQYF.

CDR3 protein: CARSLGLQGANEQYF. The CDR3 coding sequence is TGTGCCAGAAGCTTGGGTCTACAGGGGGCAAACGAGCAGTACTTC. This chain uses TRBV5-3 with TRBJ2-7; 9 bases map to TRBD1. TRBV5-3 is reported as an ORF; its role is uncertain. The ends lost 0 bases at V and 5 bases at J; junction bases unmatched: 6. The CDR3 consists of 15 residues.

The rearrangement uses TRBV5-1 and TRBJ1-1, with a weak D call TRBD1 (5 bases). The CDR3 consists of 16 residues. Germline loops: CDR1 SGHRS, CDR2 YFSETQ. Trimming left V 0 bases short and J 7 bases short, with 19 bases between. CDR3 sequence (DNA): TGCGCCAGCAGCTTGGGCCACCGGGACCCCGGGGGTGAAGCTTTCTTT. It codes for CASSLGHRDPGGEAFF.

The gene calls are TRBV6-2 or TRBV6-3 and TRBJ2-7, with a possible D match to TRBD2 (5 bases). The germline gives CDR1 MNHEY, CDR2 SVGEGT. Trimming removed 2 bases at V and 7 bases at J, with 9 bases between. This CDR3 has 12 residues. The DNA of the CDR3 is TGTGCCAGCAGTTACGGATCGGGGGAGCAGTACTTC. It translates to CASSYGSGEQYF.

The chain recombines TRBV3-1 (or the pseudogene TRBV3-2) with TRBJ1-1; D remains unclear. The V gene's germline CDR1 is LGHDT and CDR2 YNNKEL (reference sequence). The CDR3 has 13 residues. Trimming cost V 4 bases and J 0 bases, with 6 bases left between them. DNA of the CDR3: TGTGCCAGCAGCCCCTTCCTGAACACTGAAGCTTTCTTT. It yields the protein CASSPFLNTEAFF.

The V gene is TRBV14, the J gene TRBJ1-3; D is unresolved. V lost 2 bases to trimming and J lost 8 bases, with 10 bases between them. This CDR3 has 13 amino acids. Germline-derived CDR1 and CDR2 are SGHDN and FVKESK. DNA of the CDR3: TGTGCCAGCAGCCAAATGTCGGGTTACACCATATATTTT. Its translation: CASSQMSGYTIYF.

The chain combines TRBV30 with TRBJ2-2, with 12 positions matching TRBD2. The V and J ends lost 8 bases and 4 bases, in that order; junction bases with no gene match: 14. CDR3 length: 17 amino acids. Per germline, CDR1 GTSNPN and CDR2 SVGIG (reference sequence). The CDR3: CARQGAGGLAGTGELFF. The CDR3 coding sequence is TGTGCCAGACAGGGAGCGGGGGGACTAGCGGGCACCGGGGAGCTGTTTTTT.

The chain uses TRBV4-1 and TRBJ1-5, with a possible D match to TRBD1 (5 bases). Germline lookup yields CDR1 MGHRA and CDR2 YSYEKL. The CDR3 sequence is 16 residues long. V shed 0 bases and J shed 5 bases, with 14 bases lying between them. The CDR3 DNA reads TGCGCCAGCAGCCAAGATCCAGGGATGACAGATCAGCCCCAGCATTTT. Translation: CASSQDPGMTDQPQHF.

The chain employs TRBV9 and TRBJ1-6; TRBD1 matches 12 bases. The CDR3 spans 16 residues. Trimming cost V 3 bases and J 10 bases; bases outside gene matches: 8. Germline lookup yields CDR1 SGDLS and CDR2 YYNGEE. The CDR3 region is CASSGSGTGGGSPLHF. The DNA of the CDR3 is TGTGCCAGCAGCGGATCCGGGACAGGGGGCGGGTCACCCCTCCACTTT.